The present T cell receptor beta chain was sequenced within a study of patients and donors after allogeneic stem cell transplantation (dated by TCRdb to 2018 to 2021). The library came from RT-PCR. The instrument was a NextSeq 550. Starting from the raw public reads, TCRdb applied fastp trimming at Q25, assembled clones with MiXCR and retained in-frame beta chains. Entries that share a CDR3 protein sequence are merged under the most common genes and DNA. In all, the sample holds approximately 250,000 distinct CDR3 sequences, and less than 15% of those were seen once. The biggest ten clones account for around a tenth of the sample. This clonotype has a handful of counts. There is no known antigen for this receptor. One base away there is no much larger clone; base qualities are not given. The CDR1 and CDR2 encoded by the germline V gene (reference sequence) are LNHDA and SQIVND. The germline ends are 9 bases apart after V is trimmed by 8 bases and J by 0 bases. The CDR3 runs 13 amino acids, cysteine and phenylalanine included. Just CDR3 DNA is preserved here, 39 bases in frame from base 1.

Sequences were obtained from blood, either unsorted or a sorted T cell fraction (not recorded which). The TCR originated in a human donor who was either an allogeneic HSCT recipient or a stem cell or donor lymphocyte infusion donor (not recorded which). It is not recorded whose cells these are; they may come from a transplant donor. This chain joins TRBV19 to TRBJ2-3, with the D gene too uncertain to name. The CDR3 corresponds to CASRLTSTDTQYF. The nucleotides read TGTGCCAGTCGCCTAACGAGCACAGATACGCAGTATTTT. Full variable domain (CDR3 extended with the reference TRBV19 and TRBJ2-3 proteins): DGGITQSPKYLFRKEGQNVTLSCEQNLNHDAMYWYRQDPGQGLRLIYYSQIVNDFQKGDIAEGYSVSREKKESFPLTVTSAQKNPTAFYLCASRLTSTDTQYFGPGTRLTVL.